This T cell receptor (beta chain) was recovered during a study of blood T cell repertoires in COVID-19. As for the study in general: Some COVID-19 samples were acute and others convalescent; all came from the United States, Italy and Spain.

Original data processing: Amplification from reference gene primers served as the basis for estimated nucleated cell counts. Only in-frame clones appear in the TCRdb table, and some are missing; sequencing was by immunoSEQ multiplex PCR. V and J calls and clone size follow that table, whereas D and trimming were derived from the DNA. The data hold some 390,000 clones, with more than 75% observed a single time. The V end was cut by 2 bases, the J end by 0 bases, with 10 bases between. Germline CDR1 MNHEY, CDR2 SVGEGT. The CDR3 spans 15 residues. Input material: peripheral blood. This clonotype was sampled from a woman in her fifties or sixties with COVID-19, enrolled during active disease. The chain joins TRBV6-2 or TRBV6-3 to TRBJ1-1; D not resolved. The CDR3 DNA reads as TGTGCCAGCAGTTACGAGGATTTTATGAACACTGAAGCTTTCTTT. Amino acids: CASSYEDFMNTEAFF.